This T cell receptor beta chain originates from a study of graft-versus-host responses after intestinal transplantation (dated by TCRdb to about 2021). Concerning the study at large: The transplants that recipients received were multivisceral, liver-intestinal, or isolated intestinal. Every recipient was given anti-thymocyte globulin induction, then maintenance tacrolimus and steroids for roughly three years. After intestinal transplantation, graft-versus-host and host-versus-graft alloreactive T cell clones were followed in the graft, circulation and bone marrow using bulk TCR-beta CDR3 sequencing. To identify alloreactive clones, pre-transplant mixed lymphocyte reaction products were sequenced and compared with unstimulated pre-transplant donor and recipient T cells. A cohort of fewer than 25 intestinal transplant recipients, including one retransplant, was enrolled, and a few patients lacking pretransplant specimens were excluded. A peak of at least 4% donor T cells among recipient peripheral blood mononuclear cells was the definition used for donor T cell macrochimerism. Rather than being sequenced by the commercial service, samples from three later patients were sequenced in-house on an Illumina MiSeq and processed with MiXCR. What the research found in general, with its limitations: GvH clones turned up in recipient bone marrow, with some appearing earlier in ileal mucosa or blood, a pattern consistent with an intestinal mucosal origin. In the allografts of patients with donor T cell macrochimerism, GvH to HvG T cell clonal ratios were high. The conclusions were limited by the relatively low number and heterogeneity of the intestinal transplant patients. Early after transplant, peak levels of circulating GvH clones were associated with declines in HvG clones.

Blood samples were collected up to 4 times in the first month after transplant and then at least monthly when available. Inclusive of the bounding cysteine and phenylalanine, the CDR3 is 14 residues long. The sequence is cut down to CDR3 DNA, 42 bases in frame from base 1. Via the germline V gene (reference sequence), CDR1 is LNHDA and CDR2 SQIVND. The V and J ends are trimmed by 9 bases and 8 bases, leaving 17 bases between them. As for this clone: The clone's antigen remains unknown. Qualities for individual bases were not recorded, and no much larger clone is one base off.

The library was obtained by the immunoSEQ multiplex PCR assay. For most patients, high-throughput TCR-beta CDR3 sequencing of genomic DNA was performed by Adaptive Biotechnologies. Under the source paper's analysis protocol: Adaptive's ImmunoSEQ software was the source of the TCR sequencing data for fewer than 20 patients, while a few other patients were processed with MiXCR and VDJtools. CDR3 nucleotide sequences shared by donor and recipient were removed because the origin of these sequences could not be assigned. To count as alloreactive, a clone needed at least 2-fold expansion over unstimulated cells and a minimum CFSE-low frequency of 0.002% (template counts) or 0.001% (read counts). Clones were considered mappable if detected in sequenced pre-transplant spleen, lymph node, or MLR CFSE-low populations of the donor or recipient. The cumulative frequency of alloreactive clones was calculated as a percentage of all sequences, weighted by copy number. Here the immuneACCESS table is served through TCRdb, limited to in-frame sequences with V and J called. Missing clones are a known gap in these copies; in checked studies unresolved V genes cover under half, and the rest lacks a known reason. The D gene and trimming were derived from the DNA, and the V and J assignments and clone size from that table. Across this sample there are roughly 45,000 clones, with about 95% seen only once. Together, the top ten hold 1.6% of the sample.

Sequencing was performed on PBMCs, taken around 330 days after intestinal transplant. The origin of this receptor is a human patient who received an intestinal transplant, so some T cells may come from the graft donor. Here the chain combines TRBV19 and TRBJ1-6; TRBD1 is possibly the D segment (5 matching bases). CDR3 loop: CASNRDLEHSPLHF. The sequenced DNA is TGTGCCAGCAACCGGGACTTAGAACATTCACCCCTCCACTTT.